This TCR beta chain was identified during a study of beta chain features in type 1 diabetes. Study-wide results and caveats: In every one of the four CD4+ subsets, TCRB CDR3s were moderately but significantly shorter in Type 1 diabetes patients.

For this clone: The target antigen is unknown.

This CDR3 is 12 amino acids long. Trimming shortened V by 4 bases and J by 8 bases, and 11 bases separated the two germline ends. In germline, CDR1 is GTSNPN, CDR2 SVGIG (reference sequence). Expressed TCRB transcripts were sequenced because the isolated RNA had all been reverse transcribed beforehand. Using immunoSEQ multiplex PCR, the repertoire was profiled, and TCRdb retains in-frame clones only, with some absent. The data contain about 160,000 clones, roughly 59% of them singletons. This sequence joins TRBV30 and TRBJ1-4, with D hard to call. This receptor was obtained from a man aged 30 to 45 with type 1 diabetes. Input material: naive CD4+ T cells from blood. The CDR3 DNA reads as TGTGCCTGGACACATGGGCGGGAAAAACTGTTTTTT. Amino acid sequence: CAWTHGREKLFF.